The entry below describes one T cell receptor beta chain. Its antigen remains unknown. A universal primer site was added by template switching, and unique molecular identifiers were carried by the cDNA. TCRdb recomputed calls from the 5' RACE reads with MiXCR, one row per CDR3 protein. The sample lists 200,000 to 250,000 distinct CDR3 sequences, roughly 13% occurring once. The data derive from a study of identical twins. General study results and limits: These conclusions were based on statistical analysis (cross-sectional, not following the same donors).

The germline V gene encodes CDR1 LNHNV and CDR2 YYDKDF (reference sequence). The CDR3 spans 12 residues. V lost 3 bases, J lost 5 bases, and 7 bases lay in between. The V gene is TRBV15, the J gene TRBJ2-5; D is unclear. The sequencing sample was made of memory (CD45RO+) T cells sorted from blood. The receptor was derived from a woman in her late teens or twenties in good health. CDR3 coding DNA: TGTGCCACCAGCAGGGTGGGGGAGACCCAGTACTTC. It yields the protein CATSRVGETQYF.